This TCR beta chain was captured by sequencing in a study of Ad26.COV2.S vaccination and SARS-CoV-2 variants. Assay: immunoSEQ multiplex PCR; the TCRdb copy retains only in-frame clones and omits some. Among about 350,000 clones, approximately 84% were seen once, and the ten largest hold 3% to 4%. About this clone: At the DNA level, this CDR3 is encoded by other sequences in the same sample as well.

Stated treatment: about 20 received Ad26.COV2.S at low or high dose, single or two shots; about 5 received placebo; per-sample allocation not given. Samples came from day 63 after the first vaccine or placebo injection. The CDR3 covers 13 residues. Trimming took 3 bases from V and 3 from J, leaving 7 bases between them. Germline V gives CDR1 SGDLS, CDR2 YYNGEE. The specimen comprised peripheral blood, sampled in a trial of Ad26.COV2.S vaccine versus placebo. The receptor comes from a person aged 18-60 years who received the Ad26.COV2.S COVID-19 vaccine or a placebo. The rearrangement links TRBV9 to TRBJ2-1; tentatively, D is TRBD2 (5 bases). DNA for the CDR3: TGTGCCAGCAGCGCCCGGGACTACAATGAGCAGTTCTTC. Translating it yields CASSARDYNEQFF.